This TCR beta chain was identified during a study of T-cell memory formation after mild COVID-19. The V gene's germline CDR1 is MNHEY and CDR2 SVGAGI. This CDR3 spans 12 amino acids. Unmatched junction bases numbered 6, after V lost 10 bases and J lost 3 bases. TCRdb redid the calling of the 5' RACE reads with MiXCR, one entry per CDR3 protein. The sample shows 350,000 to 450,000 distinct CDR3 sequences, approximately 24% of them seen only once. The sequence was obtained from an adult woman who had mild COVID-19 (a few samples of this study predate the infection). Cell type and time point are not known. The chain couples TRBV6-5 to TRBJ2-7; 7 bases align to TRBD1. The material sequenced was PBMCs or a T cell subset sorted from them (not recorded which). The DNA for the CDR3 is TGTGCCACCAAACCAGGGGGCTACGAGCAGTACTTC. Its translation is CATKPGGYEQYF.